A single sample is the source of the 14 T cell receptor beta chains below, sequenced in a study of cytotoxic CD8 clonotypes in ibrutinib-treated CLL. The assay was immunoSEQ multiplex PCR, and TCRdb's table has in-frame clones only and misses some. The sample shows about 250,000 clones, around three quarters of them seen only once. Specimen: PBMCs, collected after 24 months of ibrutinib treatment. The receptors derive from a human donor with chronic lymphocytic leukemia.

This clone was seen only a few times. The CDR3 nucleotides are TGTGCCAGCAGCTTGGCGGCGGTTGGCGATGAAAAACTGTTTTTT. It encodes CASSLAAVGDEKLFF. The chain uses TRBV7-9 and TRBJ1-4; D not resolved. The V end lost 3 bases, the J end lost 6 bases, and 14 bases lay between the germline ends. CDR1 SEHNR and CDR2 FQNEAQ come from the germline V gene (reference sequence). The CDR3 consists of 15 residues.

V gene TRBV6-6 combines with J gene TRBJ2-7; 8 nucleotides match TRBD1. CDR1 and CDR2 (germline): MNHNY, SVGAGI (reference sequence). The CDR3 contains 14 residues. V lost 4 bases and J lost 5; bases outside the gene matches: 7. This CDR3 reads CASSFDRGVDEQYF. The CDR3 DNA sequence: TGTGCCAGCAGTTTTGACAGGGGCGTCGACGAGCAGTACTTC.

The rearrangement uses TRBV6-6 and TRBJ1-4, with D unresolved. The germline V gene encodes CDR1 MNHNY and CDR2 SVGAGI (reference sequence). Trimming removed 0 bases from V and 8 bases from J, with 7 bases in between. The CDR3 is 13 residues long. The DNA of the CDR3 is TGTGCCAGCAGTTACTCAGGGAGCGAAAAACTGTTTTTT. It specifies CASSYSGSEKLFF.

This clone was detected only a few times. V and J are TRBV6-1 and TRBJ1-1, with D possibly being TRBD1 (5 bases). Trimming left V 8 bases short and J 3 bases short, with 13 bases between. CDR1 is MNHNS and CDR2 is SASEGT in the germline V gene. The CDR3 loop spans 13 amino acids. CDR3 in amino acids: CASGGEGYTEAFF. In DNA form, the CDR3 reads TGTGCCAGCGGAGGGGAAGGTTACACTGAAGCTTTCTTT.

This rearrangement joins TRBV6-5 to TRBJ2-2; D possibly corresponds to TRBD1 (6 bases). The CDR3 sequence is 13 residues long. V was pared by 6 bases and J by 7 bases, with 12 bases between. Germline V gene data show CDR1 as MNHEY and CDR2 as SVGAGI. This CDR3 is CASSPNRVGELFF. In DNA form, the CDR3 reads TGTGCCAGCAGCCCAAACAGGGTCGGGGAGCTGTTTTTT.

This clone occurred a few times. The chain links TRBV19 to TRBJ1-5; D is ambiguous. The germline gives CDR1 LNHDA, CDR2 SQIVND (reference sequence). V was shortened by 8 bases and J by 5 bases, with 10 bases between the two germline ends. CDR3 length equals 12 residues. The CDR3, as DNA: TGTGCCAGTCGACGGGAATATCAGCCCCAGCATTTT. This sequence encodes CASRREYQPQHF.

The chain links TRBV7-3 to TRBJ2-5; possible D gene TRBD1, 8 bases. The germline CDR1 and CDR2 sequences are SGHTA and FQGTGA. The CDR3 loop spans 14 amino acids. The V end was cut by 5 bases, the J end by 3 bases, with 13 bases between. The CDR3 sequence: CASSRTGGEETQYF. CDR3 nucleotides: TGTGCCAGCAGCCGTACAGGGGGGGAAGAGACCCAGTACTTC.

The chain joins TRBV2 to TRBJ2-2; 8 bases match TRBD2. Germline V gene data show CDR1 as SNHLY and CDR2 as FYNNEI. V was clipped by 6 bases and J by 2 bases; unmatched bases: 8. The CDR3 is made up of 16 amino acids. The CDR3 loop reads CASRAELADNTGELFF. The CDR3 DNA reads as TGTGCCAGCAGGGCCGAACTAGCGGATAACACCGGGGAGCTGTTTTTT.

This chain links TRBV5-1 with TRBJ1-1; weak D call: TRBD1 (5 bases). CDR1 is SGHRS and CDR2 is YFSETQ in the germline V gene. This CDR3 is built from 14 residues. The V end lost 0 bases, the J end lost 1 base, and 7 bases lay between the germline ends. CDR3 nucleotide sequence: TGCGCCAGCAGCTTGGGACAGACGAACACTGAAGCTTTCTTT. It codes for CASSLGQTNTEAFF. The full variable domain, in which reference TRBV5-1 and TRBJ1-1 provide the parts outside the CDR3, is KAGVTQTPRYLIKTRGQQVTLSCSPISGHRSVSWYQQTPGQGLQFLFEYFSETQRNKGNFPGRFSGRQFSNSRSEMNVSTLELGDSALYLCASSLGQTNTEAFFGQGTRLTVV.

This clone turned up a few times. The gene calls are TRBV7-9 and TRBJ2-7; the D gene is possibly TRBD1 (6 bases). This CDR3 region has 13 residues. V lost 8 bases and J lost 0, with 11 bases in between. CDR1 is SEHNR and CDR2 is FQNEAQ in the germline V gene (reference sequence). CDR3 sequence: CASSRGSSYEQYF. CDR3 sequence (DNA): TGTGCCAGCTCCAGGGGTTCCTCCTACGAGCAGTACTTC. The variable domain in full, with the rest retrieved from reference TRBV7-9 and TRBJ2-7, is DTGVSQNPRHKITKRGQNVTFRCDPISEHNRLYWYRQTLGQGPEFLTYFQNEAQLEKSRLLSDRFSAERPKGSFSTLEIQRTEQGDSAMYLCASSRGSSYEQYFGPGTRLTVT.

The gene calls are TRBV28 and TRBJ2-7, with 7 positions matching TRBD1. The V segment lost 4 bases and the J segment 7 bases; nucleotides outside the gene matches: 13. The CDR3 is made up of 15 amino acids. Germline V gene lookup returns CDR1 MDHEN and CDR2 SYDVKM. The CDR3 loop is CASSSHARQGWEQYF. DNA of the CDR3: TGTGCCAGCAGTTCCCATGCCCGACAGGGTTGGGAGCAGTACTTC.

This clone was seen a few times. The CDR3 loop reads CASSVAAAGTDTQYF. DNA for the CDR3: TGTGCCAGCAGCGTAGCTGCGGCAGGCACAGATACGCAGTATTTT. The rearrangement uses TRBV9 and TRBJ2-3; D is undetermined. CDR1 and CDR2 from the germline V gene are SGDLS and YYNGEE. Trimming cost V 0 bases and J 1 base, with 9 bases left between them. This CDR3 is built from 15 residues.

The J gene is TRBJ2-5, the V gene TRBV6-1; tentatively, D is TRBD2 (6 bases). Trimming took off 6 bases at V and 6 bases at J, with 17 bases between the two ends. Germline values: CDR1 MNHNS, CDR2 SASEGT. This CDR3 spans 14 amino acids. The CDR3, as DNA: TGTGCCAGCAGGCTAGCGTCCCTCGGGAAGACCCAGTACTTC. It yields the protein CASRLASLGKTQYF.

The V gene is TRBV7-2, the J gene TRBJ2-7; TRBD2 matches 8 bases. Germline V gene data show CDR1 as SGHTA and CDR2 as FQGNSA. The CDR3 consists of 13 residues. V lost 5 bases to trimming and J lost 3 bases; unmatched junction nucleotides: 3. The CDR3 reads CASSPGTSYEQYF. CDR3 DNA sequence: TGTGCCAGCAGCCCCGGGACTAGCTACGAGCAGTACTTC.